These T cell receptor beta chains were read from a single sample in a study of T cells after posttransplantation cyclophosphamide. Using immunoSEQ multiplex PCR, the repertoire was profiled, and TCRdb retains in-frame clones only, with some absent. Among some 16,000 clones listed, roughly 76% were seen once. Material: CD8+ T cells sorted from PBMCs, obtained roughly 250 weeks after a stem cell transplant with posttransplant cyclophosphamide. The receptors shown here come from a female patient in her 40s who received an allogeneic stem cell transplant from a related donor, was CMV-positive, and had no GVHD. Some of these T cells may belong to the graft donor. CDR3s include the opening cysteine and the closing phenylalanine or tryptophan.

>TRBV28
CASSPRTGTDEQYF
>TRBV11-2
CASSSAGGFLDTQYF
>TRBV5-1
CASSLVDRGQVTDTQYF
>TRBV5-6
CASSLALGGGPYGYTF
>TRBV11-1
CASSFPLGADTQYF
>TRBV5-1
CASSEEGRDLYNSPLHF
>TRBV9
CASSELSGQNTEAFF
>TRBV29-1
CSVEASGLGQHYEQYF
>TRBV5-1
CASSLVAGGPYEQYF
>TRBV5-1
CASRRTGPQETQYF
>TRBV5-1
CASSLSDRAHEAFF
>TRBV5-4
CASSLVGRGNTEAFF
>TRBV6-1
CASREGGQGRNEQYF
>TRBV4-1
CASSPGLAGDPYNEQFF
>TRBV27
CASSLSPPGDGHEQYF
>TRBV6-5
CASTGQGYGYTF
>TRBV7-3
CASSSWTSGGFADTQYF
>TRBV6-1
CASSELAGELVNGYTF
>TRBV7-9
CASSDTRAGNTIYF
>TRBV5-6
CASSLAAGGSQETQYF
>TRBV4-1
CASSQESRGSTDTQYF
>TRBV2
CASSGWTGDAYEQYF
>TRBV11-2
CASSTRGTEAFF